This T cell receptor beta chain stems from a study of blood T cell repertoires in COVID-19. With regard to this clone: One junction end does not reproduce the germline sequence, and a read error may be involved.

CDR3 length equals 13 residues. Germline V gives CDR1 SGHVS, CDR2 FQNEAQ. Generated by immunoSEQ multiplex PCR, the TCRdb table keeps only in-frame clones and is missing some. Of about 74,000 clones listed, around 87% are singletons. The specimen was peripheral blood. The chain uses TRBV7-8 and TRBJ1-3; unclear D gene. This receptor was taken from a woman aged 80 or older with active or convalescent COVID-19. The CDR3 reads CASSSLSPSYRDF. CDR3 sequence (DNA): TGTGCCAGCAGCTCCCTGAGCCCGTCCTACCGGGATTTT.